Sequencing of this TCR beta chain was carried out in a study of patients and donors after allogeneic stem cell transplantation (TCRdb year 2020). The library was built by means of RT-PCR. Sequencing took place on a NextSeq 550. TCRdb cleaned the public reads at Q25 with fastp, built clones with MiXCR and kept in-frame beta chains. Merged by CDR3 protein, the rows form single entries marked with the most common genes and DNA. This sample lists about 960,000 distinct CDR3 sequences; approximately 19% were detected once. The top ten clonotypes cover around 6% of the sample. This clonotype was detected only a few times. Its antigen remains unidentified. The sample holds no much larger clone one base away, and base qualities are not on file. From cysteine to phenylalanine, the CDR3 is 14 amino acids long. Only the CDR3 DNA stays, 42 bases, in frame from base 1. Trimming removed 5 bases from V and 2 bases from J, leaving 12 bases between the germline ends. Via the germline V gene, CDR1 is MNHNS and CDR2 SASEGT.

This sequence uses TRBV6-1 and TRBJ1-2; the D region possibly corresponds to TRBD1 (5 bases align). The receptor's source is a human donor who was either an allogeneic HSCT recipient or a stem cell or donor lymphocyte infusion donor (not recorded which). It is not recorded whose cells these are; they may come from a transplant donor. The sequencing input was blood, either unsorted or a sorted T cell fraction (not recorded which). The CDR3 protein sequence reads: CASSQPGTNYGYTF. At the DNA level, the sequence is TGTGCCAGCAGTCAGCCCGGGACGAACTATGGCTACACCTTC.